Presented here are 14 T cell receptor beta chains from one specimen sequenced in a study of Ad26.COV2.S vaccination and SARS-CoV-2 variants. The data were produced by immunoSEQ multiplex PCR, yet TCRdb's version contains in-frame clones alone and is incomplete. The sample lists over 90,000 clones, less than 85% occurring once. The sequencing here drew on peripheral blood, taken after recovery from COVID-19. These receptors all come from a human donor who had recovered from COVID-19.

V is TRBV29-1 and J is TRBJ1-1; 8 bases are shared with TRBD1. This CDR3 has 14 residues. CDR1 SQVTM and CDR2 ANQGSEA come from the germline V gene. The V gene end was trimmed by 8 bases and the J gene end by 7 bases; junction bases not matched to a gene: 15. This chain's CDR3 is CSLEVTGGIGEAFF. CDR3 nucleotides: TGCAGCCTCGAGGTCACAGGGGGAATAGGTGAAGCTTTCTTT.

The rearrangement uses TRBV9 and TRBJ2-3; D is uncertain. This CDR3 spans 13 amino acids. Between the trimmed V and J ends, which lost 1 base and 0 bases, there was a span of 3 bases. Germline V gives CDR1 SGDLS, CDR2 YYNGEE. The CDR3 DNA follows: TGTGCCAGCAGCGTATTGAGCACAGATACGCAGTATTTT. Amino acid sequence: CASSVLSTDTQYF.

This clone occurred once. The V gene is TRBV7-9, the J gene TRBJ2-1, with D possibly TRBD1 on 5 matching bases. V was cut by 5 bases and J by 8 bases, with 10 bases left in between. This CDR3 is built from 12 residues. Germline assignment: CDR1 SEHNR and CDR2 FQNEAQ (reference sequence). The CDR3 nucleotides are TGTGCCAGCAGCCTTGACAGTCATGAGCAGTTCTTC. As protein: CASSLDSHEQFF.

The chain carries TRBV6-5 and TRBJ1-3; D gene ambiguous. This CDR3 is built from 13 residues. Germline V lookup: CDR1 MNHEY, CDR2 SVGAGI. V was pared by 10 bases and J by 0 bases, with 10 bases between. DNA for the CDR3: TGTGCCACTCGACGGGCCTCTGGAAACACCATATATTTT. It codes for CATRRASGNTIYF.

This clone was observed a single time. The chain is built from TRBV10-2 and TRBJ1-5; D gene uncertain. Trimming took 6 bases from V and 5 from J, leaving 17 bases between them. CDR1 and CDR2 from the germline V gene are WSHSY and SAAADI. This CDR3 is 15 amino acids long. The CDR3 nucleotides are TGCGCCAGCAGCGATGAGACACGATGGGATCAGCCCCAGCATTTT. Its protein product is CASSDETRWDQPQHF.

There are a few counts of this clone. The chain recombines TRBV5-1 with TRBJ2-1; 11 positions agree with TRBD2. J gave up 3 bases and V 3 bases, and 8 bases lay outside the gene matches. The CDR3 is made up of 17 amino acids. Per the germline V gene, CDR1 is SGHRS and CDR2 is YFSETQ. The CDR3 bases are TGCGCCAGCAGCTCGGGACTAGCGGCGCCCATCTACAATGAGCAGTTCTTC. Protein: CASSSGLAAPIYNEQFF.

CDR3 residues: CASKADREAGELFF. The CDR3 bases are TGTGCCAGCAAAGCGGACAGGGAGGCCGGGGAGCTGTTTTTT. This chain joins TRBV6-5 and TRBJ2-2, with 8 nucleotides matching TRBD1. Germline CDR1 MNHEY, CDR2 SVGAGI. J was trimmed by 6 bases and V by 7 bases; bases with no gene match: 7. This CDR3 is 14 amino acids long.

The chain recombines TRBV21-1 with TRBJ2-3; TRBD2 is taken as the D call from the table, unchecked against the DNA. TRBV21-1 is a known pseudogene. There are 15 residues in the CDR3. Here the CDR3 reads CASSIGGPYTDTQYF. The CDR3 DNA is TGTGCCAGCAGCATCGGAGGGCCCTACACAGATACGCAGTATTTT.

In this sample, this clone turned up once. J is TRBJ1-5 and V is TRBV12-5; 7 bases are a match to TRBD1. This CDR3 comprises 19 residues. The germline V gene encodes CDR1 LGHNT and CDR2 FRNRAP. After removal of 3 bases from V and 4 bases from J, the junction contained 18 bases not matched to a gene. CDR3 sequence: CASGFTDRQGPSENQPQHF. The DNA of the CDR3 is TGTGCTAGTGGTTTCACGGATAGACAGGGTCCCTCGGAAAATCAGCCCCAGCATTTT.

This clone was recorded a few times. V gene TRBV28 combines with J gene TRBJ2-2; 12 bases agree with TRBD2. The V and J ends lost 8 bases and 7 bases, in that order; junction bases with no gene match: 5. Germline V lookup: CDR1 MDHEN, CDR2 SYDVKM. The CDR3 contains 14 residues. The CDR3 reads CASGLAGSGGELFF. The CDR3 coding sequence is TGTGCCAGCGGACTAGCGGGGTCGGGCGGGGAGCTGTTTTTT.

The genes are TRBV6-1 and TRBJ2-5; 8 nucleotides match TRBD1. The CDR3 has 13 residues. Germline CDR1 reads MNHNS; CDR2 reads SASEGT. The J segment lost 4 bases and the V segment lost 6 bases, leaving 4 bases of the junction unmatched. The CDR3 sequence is CASRDRAGETQYF. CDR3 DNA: TGTGCCAGCAGGGACAGGGCGGGAGAGACCCAGTACTTC.

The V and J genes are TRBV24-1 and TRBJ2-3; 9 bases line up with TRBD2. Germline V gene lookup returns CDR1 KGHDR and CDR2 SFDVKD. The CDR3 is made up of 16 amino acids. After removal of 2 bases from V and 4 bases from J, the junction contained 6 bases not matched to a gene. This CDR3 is CATSDWGGGAPDTQYF. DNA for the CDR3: TGTGCCACCAGTGATTGGGGCGGGGGGGCCCCAGATACGCAGTATTTT.

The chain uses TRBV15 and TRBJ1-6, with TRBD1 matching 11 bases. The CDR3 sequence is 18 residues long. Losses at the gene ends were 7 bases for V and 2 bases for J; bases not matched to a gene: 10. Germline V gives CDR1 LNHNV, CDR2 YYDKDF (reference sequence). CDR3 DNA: TGTGCCACCAAACCGGGACAGGGGGAAGGCCCCTATAATTCACCCCTCCACTTT. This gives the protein CATKPGQGEGPYNSPLHF.

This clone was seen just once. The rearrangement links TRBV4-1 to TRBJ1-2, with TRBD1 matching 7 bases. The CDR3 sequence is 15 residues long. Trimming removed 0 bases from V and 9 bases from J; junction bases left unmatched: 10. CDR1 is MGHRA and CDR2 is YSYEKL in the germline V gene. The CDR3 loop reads CASSQDTGQYNRYTF. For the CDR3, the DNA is TGCGCCAGCAGCCAAGACACGGGACAGTACAATCGCTACACCTTC.